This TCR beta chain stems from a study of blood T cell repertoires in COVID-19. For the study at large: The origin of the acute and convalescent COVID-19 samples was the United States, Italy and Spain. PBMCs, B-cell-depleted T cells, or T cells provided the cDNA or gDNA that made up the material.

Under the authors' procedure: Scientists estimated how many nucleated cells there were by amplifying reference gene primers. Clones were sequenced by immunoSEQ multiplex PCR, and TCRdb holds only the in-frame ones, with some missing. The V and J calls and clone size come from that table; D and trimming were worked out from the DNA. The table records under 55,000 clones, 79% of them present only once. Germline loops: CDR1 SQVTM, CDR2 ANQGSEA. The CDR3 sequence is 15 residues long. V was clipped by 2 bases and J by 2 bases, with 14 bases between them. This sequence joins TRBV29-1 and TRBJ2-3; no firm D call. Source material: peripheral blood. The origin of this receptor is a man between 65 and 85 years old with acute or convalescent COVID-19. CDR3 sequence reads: CSVELRGRYTDTQYF. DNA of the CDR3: TGCAGCGTTGAACTTCGTGGCAGGTACACAGATACGCAGTATTTT.